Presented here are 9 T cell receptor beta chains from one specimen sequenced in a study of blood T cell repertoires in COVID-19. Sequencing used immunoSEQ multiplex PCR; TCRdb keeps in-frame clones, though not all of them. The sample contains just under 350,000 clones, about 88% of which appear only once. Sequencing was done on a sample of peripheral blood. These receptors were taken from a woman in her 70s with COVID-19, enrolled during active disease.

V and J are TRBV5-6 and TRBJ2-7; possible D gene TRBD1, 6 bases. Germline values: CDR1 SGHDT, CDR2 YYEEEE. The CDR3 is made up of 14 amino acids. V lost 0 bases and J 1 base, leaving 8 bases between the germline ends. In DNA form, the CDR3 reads TGTGCCAGCAGCTTGGCCGGACAGTCCTACGAGCAGTACTTC. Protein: CASSLAGQSYEQYF.

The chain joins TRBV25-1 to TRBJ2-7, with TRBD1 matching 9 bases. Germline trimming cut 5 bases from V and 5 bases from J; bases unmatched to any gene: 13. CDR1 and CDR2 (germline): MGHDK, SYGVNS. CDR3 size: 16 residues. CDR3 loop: CASSQSGQGSQDEQYF. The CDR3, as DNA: TGTGCCAGCAGTCAGTCGGGACAGGGTAGTCAGGACGAGCAGTACTTC.

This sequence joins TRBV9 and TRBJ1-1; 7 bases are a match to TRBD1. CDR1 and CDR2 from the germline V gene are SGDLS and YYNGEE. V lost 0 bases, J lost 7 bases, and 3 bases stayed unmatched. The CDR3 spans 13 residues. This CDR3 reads CASSVGQGGEAFF. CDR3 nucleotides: TGTGCCAGCAGCGTAGGACAGGGTGGTGAAGCTTTCTTT.

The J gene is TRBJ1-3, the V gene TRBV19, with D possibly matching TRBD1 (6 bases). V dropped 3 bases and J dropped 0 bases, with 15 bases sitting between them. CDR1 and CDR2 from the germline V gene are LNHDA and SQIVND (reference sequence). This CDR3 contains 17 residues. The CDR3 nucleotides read TGTGCCAGTAGTATGTCGCCGGACAGAAACTCTGGAAACACCATATATTTT. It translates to CASSMSPDRNSGNTIYF.

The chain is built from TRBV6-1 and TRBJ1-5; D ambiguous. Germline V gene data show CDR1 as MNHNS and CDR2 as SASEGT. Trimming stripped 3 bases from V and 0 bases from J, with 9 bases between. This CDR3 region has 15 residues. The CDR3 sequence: CASSERGDSNQPQHF. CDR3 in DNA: TGTGCCAGCAGTGAGAGAGGAGATAGCAATCAGCCCCAGCATTTT.

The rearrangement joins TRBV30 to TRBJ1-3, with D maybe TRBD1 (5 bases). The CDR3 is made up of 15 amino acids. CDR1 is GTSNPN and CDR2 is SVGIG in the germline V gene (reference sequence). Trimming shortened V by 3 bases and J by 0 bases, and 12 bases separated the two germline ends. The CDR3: CAWRRGGDSGNTIYF. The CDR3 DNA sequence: TGTGCCTGGAGGAGGGGAGGCGACTCTGGAAACACCATATATTTT.

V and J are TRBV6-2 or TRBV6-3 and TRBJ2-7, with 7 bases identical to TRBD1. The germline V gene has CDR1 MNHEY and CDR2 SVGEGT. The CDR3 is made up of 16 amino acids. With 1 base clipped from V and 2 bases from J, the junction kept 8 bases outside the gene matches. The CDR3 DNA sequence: TGTGCCAGCAGTTACTTGCGATTAGACAGGGCCTACGAGCAGTACTTC. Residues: CASSYLRLDRAYEQYF.

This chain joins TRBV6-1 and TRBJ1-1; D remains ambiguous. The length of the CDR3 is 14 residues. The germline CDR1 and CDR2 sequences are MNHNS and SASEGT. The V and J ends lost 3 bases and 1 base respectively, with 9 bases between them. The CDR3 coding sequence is TGTGCCAGCAGTGAGCAGGATCCGAACACTGAAGCTTTCTTT. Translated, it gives CASSEQDPNTEAFF.

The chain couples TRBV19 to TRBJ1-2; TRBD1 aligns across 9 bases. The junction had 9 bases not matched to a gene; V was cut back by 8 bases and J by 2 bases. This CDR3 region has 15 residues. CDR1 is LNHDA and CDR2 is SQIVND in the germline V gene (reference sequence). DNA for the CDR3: TGTGCCAGTCAAGGAGGGACAGGGACAAACTATGGCTACACCTTC. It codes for CASQGGTGTNYGYTF.